This T cell receptor beta chain was profiled in a study of graft-versus-host responses after intestinal transplantation. Details on this clone: What it recognizes is unknown.

The germline gives CDR1 KGHSH, CDR2 LQKENI. Trimming cost V 5 bases and J 2 bases; bases outside gene matches: 5. The CDR3 runs 16 residues. The assay was immunoSEQ multiplex PCR, and TCRdb's table has in-frame clones only and misses some. The sample carries roughly 110,000 clones, around 94% recorded once. The chain couples TRBV18 to TRBJ2-4; 11 bases are a match to TRBD1. This specimen consisted of unstimulated CD8+ T cells sorted from spleen or lymph node cells, obtained before transplant. The TCR was taken from a human donor who was the organ donor for an intestinal transplant. CDR3 in amino acids: CASSSDRGRTKNIQYF. The CDR3 nucleotides read TGTGCCAGCTCATCGGACAGGGGGCGGACCAAAAACATTCAGTACTTC.